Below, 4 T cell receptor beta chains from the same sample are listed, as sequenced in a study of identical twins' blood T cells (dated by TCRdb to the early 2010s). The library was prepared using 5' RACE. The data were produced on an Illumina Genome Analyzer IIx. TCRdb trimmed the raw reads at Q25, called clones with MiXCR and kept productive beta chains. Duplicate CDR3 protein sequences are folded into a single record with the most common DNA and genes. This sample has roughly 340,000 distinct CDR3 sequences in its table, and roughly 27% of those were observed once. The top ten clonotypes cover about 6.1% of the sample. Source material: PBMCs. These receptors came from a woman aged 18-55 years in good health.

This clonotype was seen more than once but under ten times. The CDR3 bases are TGCGCCAGCAGTGGGACAGCCACCTCTGGGATCGGCTATGGCTACACCTTC. Its protein product is CASSGTATSGIGYGYTF. The chain recombines TRBV10-2 with TRBJ1-2, with D maybe TRBD1 (6 bases). V shed 4 bases and J shed 4 bases, with 22 bases lying between them. The CDR3 contains 17 residues. CDR1 WSHSY and CDR2 SAAADI come from the germline V gene.

The CDR3 sequence: CASSQRLGGRADTQYF. The CDR3 DNA reads TGTGCCAGCAGTCAACGTCTGGGGGGTAGGGCAGATACGCAGTATTTT. The chain links TRBV11-2 to TRBJ2-3, with D perhaps matching TRBD2 (6 bases). The CDR3 length is 16 residues. Trimming stripped 6 bases from V and 4 bases from J, with 20 bases between. Germline V CDR1 and CDR2: SGHAT, FQNNGV. The full variable domain, in which reference TRBV11-2 and TRBJ2-3 provide the parts outside the CDR3, is EAGVAQSPRYKIIEKRQSVAFWCNPISGHATLYWYQQILGQGPKLLIQFQNNGVVDDSQLPKDRFSAERLKGVDSTLKIQPAKLEDSAVYLCASSQRLGGRADTQYFGPGTRLTVL.

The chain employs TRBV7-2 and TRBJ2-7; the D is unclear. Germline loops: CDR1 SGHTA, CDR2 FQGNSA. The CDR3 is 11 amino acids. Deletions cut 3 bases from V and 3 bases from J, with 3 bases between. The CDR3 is CASSFRYEQYF. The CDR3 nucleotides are TGTGCCAGCAGCTTTCGCTACGAGCAGTACTTC.

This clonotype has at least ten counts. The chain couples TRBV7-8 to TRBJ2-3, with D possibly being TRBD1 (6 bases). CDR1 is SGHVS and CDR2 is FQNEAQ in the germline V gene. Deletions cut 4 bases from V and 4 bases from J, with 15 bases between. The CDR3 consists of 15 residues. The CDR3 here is CASSSRGGQPDTQYF. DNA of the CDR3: TGTGCCAGCAGCTCCCGAGGAGGACAGCCAGATACGCAGTATTTT.